The sequence of this T cell receptor (beta chain) was determined in a study of T-cell memory formation after mild COVID-19. Per the germline V gene, CDR1 is KGHDR and CDR2 is SFDVKD. V lost 2 bases to trimming and J lost 4 bases; unmatched junction nucleotides: 6. The CDR3 has 16 amino acids. Regarding the study as a whole: CD4+ contracting clones lay mainly in CM and EM, CD8+ ones in EMRA. Whereas later expanders leaned CD4+, clones contracting day 15 to 85 showed a balanced CD4/CD8 makeup. Pre-infection memory showed some responding clones, and this suggested that cross-reactive memory joined. What remained unconfirmed was the SARS-CoV-2 specificity of second-wave clones peaking on day 37.

Of note for this clonotype: The antigen is unknown.

TCRdb recomputed calls from the 5' RACE reads with MiXCR, one row per CDR3 protein. The table records under 600,000 distinct CDR3 sequences, 20% to 25% of them present only once. The clonotype originates from an adult woman who had mild COVID-19 (a few samples of this study predate the infection). Cell type and time point are not known. The chain employs TRBV24-1 and TRBJ2-3, with TRBD1 identical over 9 bases. What was sequenced was PBMCs or a T cell subset sorted from them (not recorded which). CDR3 amino acids: CATSDSGTGHPDTQYF. The CDR3 DNA is TGTGCCACCAGTGATTCTGGGACAGGGCACCCAGATACGCAGTATTTT.